This T cell receptor (beta chain) came from a study of identical twins. Points from the study as a whole: Carriage of fewer insertions was seen in abundant cord blood beta clonotypes, whereas memory repertoires showed none. Researchers reported weaker excess twin sharing in beta out-of-frame sequences. Conclusions relied on cross-sectional statistical analysis, not following the same donors.

In regard to this clonotype: Its antigen is undetermined.

TCRdb re-derived calls from the 5' RACE reads in MiXCR, one entry per CDR3 protein. Here the sample spans some 320,000 distinct CDR3 sequences, over 9% being singletons. In addition, the sample was reused for a study of yellow fever vaccine responses in identical twins.

The sequenced sample consisted of CD8+ T cells sorted from blood. This sequence originates from a woman under 30 in good health.

CDR3 sequence (DNA): TGCGCCAGCAACCAGGGACTAGCGCGCACAGATACGCAGTATTTT. It translates to CASNQGLARTDTQYF. The V gene is TRBV4-1, the J gene TRBJ2-3; 10 bases are a match to TRBD2. The CDR3 has 15 amino acids. Germline V gene lookup returns CDR1 MGHRA and CDR2 YSYEKL. With 7 bases clipped from V and 1 base from J, the junction kept 5 bases outside the gene matches.